This TCR beta chain was obtained from a study of blood T cells in healthy people across ages. At the level of the study: Per two T cells, template switching captured roughly one barcoded beta molecule.

PCR was performed a second time for roughly 7 to 11 cycles using a sample-barcoded 5' primer and a J-beta primer mix. TCRdb itself ran the 5' RACE reads through MiXCR, one entry per CDR3 protein. Of about 1.6 million distinct CDR3 sequences listed, roughly 32% are singletons. It was approximately 10 milliliters of peripheral blood that were drawn from each donor. The CDR3 is made up of 14 amino acids. Regarding this clonotype: Its antigen is as yet unknown. A read error may produce the germline difference seen at one junction end.

Study-wide points: Since the PBMCs were unsorted, naive and antigen-experienced cells could not be conclusively compared. Nothing was known about donor CMV status, and this possibly confounded expanded clonotype changes.

The sequenced sample consisted of blood. This clonotype was sampled from a woman between 25 and 40 years old in good health. The J gene is TRBJ2-2, the V gene TRBV12-3 or TRBV12-4; D could derive from TRBD1 or TRBD2 (5 bases each). The CDR3 region has the DNA TGTGCCAGCAGTAACACAGGTCCCACCGGGGAGCGGTTTTTT. Amino acids: CASSNTGPTGERFF.